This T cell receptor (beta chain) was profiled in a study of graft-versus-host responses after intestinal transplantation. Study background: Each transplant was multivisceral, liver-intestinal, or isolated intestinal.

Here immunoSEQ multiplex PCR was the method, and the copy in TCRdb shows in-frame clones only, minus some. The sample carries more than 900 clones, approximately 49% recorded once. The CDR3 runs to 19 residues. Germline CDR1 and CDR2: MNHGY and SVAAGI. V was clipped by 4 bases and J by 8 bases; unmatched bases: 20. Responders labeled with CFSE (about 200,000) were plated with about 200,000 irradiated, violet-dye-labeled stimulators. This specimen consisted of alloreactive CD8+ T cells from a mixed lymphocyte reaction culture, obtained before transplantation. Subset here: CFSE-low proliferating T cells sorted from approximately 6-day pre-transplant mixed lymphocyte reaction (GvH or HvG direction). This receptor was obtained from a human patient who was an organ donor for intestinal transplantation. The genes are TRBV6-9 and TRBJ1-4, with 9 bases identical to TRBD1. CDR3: CASSWNLTGDRDRVEKLFF. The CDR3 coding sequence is TGTGCCAGCAGTTGGAACCTCACGGGGGACCGGGACAGGGTAGAAAAACTGTTTTTT.